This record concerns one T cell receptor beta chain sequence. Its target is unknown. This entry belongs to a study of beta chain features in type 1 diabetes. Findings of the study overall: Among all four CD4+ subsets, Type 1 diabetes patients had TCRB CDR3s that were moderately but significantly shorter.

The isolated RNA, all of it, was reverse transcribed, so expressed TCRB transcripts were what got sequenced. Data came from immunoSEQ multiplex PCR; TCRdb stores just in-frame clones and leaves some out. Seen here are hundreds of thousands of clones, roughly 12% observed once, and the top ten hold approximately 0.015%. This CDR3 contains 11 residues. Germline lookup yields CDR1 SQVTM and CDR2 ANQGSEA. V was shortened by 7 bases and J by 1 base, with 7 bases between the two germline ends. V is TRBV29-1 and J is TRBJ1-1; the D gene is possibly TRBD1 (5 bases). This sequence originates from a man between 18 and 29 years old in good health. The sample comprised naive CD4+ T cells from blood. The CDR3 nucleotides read TGCAGCGGGGGGGGGAACACTGAAGCTTTCTTT. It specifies CSGGGNTEAFF. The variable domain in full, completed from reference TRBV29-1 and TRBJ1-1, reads SAVISQKPSRDICQRGTSLTIQCQVDSQVTMMFWYRQQPGQSLTLIATANQGSEATYESGFVIDKFPISRPNLTFSTLTVSNMSPEDSSIYLCSGGGNTEAFFGQGTRLTVV.